This TCR beta chain comes out of a study of blood T cell repertoires in COVID-19. Study information: PBMCs, B-cell-depleted T cells, or T cells provided the cDNA or gDNA that made up the material.

The assay was immunoSEQ multiplex PCR, and TCRdb's table has in-frame clones only and misses some. The table records about 180,000 clones, over 80% of them present only once. This clonotype was sampled from a woman aged 45-65 years with acute or convalescent COVID-19. Material for sequencing was peripheral blood.

Here the CDR3 DNA reads TGTGCCTGGAACATAGGACACTTTAACTCACCCCTCCACTTT. This codes for CAWNIGHFNSPLHF. The chain links TRBV30 to TRBJ1-6; a weak D match, TRBD1 (5 bases). The germline V and J ends were trimmed by 4 bases and 10 bases, with 17 bases remaining between them. Germline V gene lookup returns CDR1 GTSNPN and CDR2 SVGIG (reference sequence). The CDR3 covers 14 residues.